This T cell receptor beta chain comes out of a study of human T cells and chemical hapten exposure. About the research overall: An area of 2 cm by less than 2.5 cm on upper inner arm skin received 2% DPC for sensitization.

Individual cDNA molecules received unique molecular identifiers in the library. TCRdb reanalysed the RACE reads using MiXCR and keeps one entry per CDR3 protein. The profile covers 85,000 to 100,000 distinct CDR3 sequences, with about 28% appearing a single time and under 13% taken by the ten largest. Time point specified: patch test 3, about 24 weeks after DPC sensitization. Treatment denoted: therapeutic diphenylcyclopropenone sensitization with weekly scalp DPC. Each patch test followed a blood draw. This CDR3 region has 11 residues. From germline, CDR1 is SEHNR and CDR2 FQNEAQ (reference sequence). The V end was cut by 3 bases, the J end by 7 bases, with 7 bases between.

The V and J genes are TRBV7-9 and TRBJ2-7; no reliable D call. The TCR originated in a middle-aged man with alopecia areata. Some clones in this sample may be carry-over from other donors' samples. The specimen comprised whole blood, sampled in connection with sensitization to the hapten diphenylcyclopropenone (DPC). In DNA, the CDR3 is TGTGCCAGCAGCTTTGACGGGGAGCAGTACTTC. It yields the protein CASSFDGEQYF.